This entry concerns a single T cell receptor (beta chain). What it binds is not known. Sequencing was performed with immunoSEQ multiplex PCR; in TCRdb, only in-frame clones are kept and a portion is missing. In the table there are around 350,000 clones, approximately 84% of which are singletons. Described treatment: around 19 received Ad26.COV2.S at low or high dose, single or two shots; 5 received placebo; per-sample allocation not given. Following the first vaccine or placebo injection, samples were taken on day 63. This sample is part of a study of Ad26.COV2.S vaccination and SARS-CoV-2 variants. Overall study results and limits: Breadth and depth estimates from TCRs may understate total T cell responses.

CDR1 SEHNR and CDR2 FQNEAQ come from the germline V gene (reference sequence). The CDR3 has 13 amino acids. V was cut by 1 base and J by 8 bases, with 9 bases left in between. The specimen comprised peripheral blood, sampled in a trial of Ad26.COV2.S vaccine versus placebo. This receptor was obtained from a person aged 18-65 years who received the Ad26.COV2.S COVID-19 vaccine or a placebo. V usage is TRBV7-9 and J usage is TRBJ2-1; D not resolved. The DNA for the CDR3 is TGTGCCAGCAGCTTAGGTCTGGTTTATGAGCAGTTCTTC. This sequence encodes CASSLGLVYEQFF.